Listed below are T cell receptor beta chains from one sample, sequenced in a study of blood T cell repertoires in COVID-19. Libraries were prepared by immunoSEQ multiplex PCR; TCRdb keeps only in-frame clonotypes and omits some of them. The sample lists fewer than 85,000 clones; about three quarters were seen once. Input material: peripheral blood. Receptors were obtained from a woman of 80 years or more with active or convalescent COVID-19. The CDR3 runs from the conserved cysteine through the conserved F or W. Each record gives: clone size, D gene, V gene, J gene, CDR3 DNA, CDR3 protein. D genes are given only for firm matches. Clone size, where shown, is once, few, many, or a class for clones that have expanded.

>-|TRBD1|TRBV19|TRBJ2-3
TGTGCCAGTAGACAACAGGGGAGCACAGATACGCAGTATTTT
CASRQQGSTDTQYF
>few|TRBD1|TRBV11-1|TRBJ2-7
TGTGCCAGCAGCTTAGCCCGACAGGGCTACGAGCAGTACTTC
CASSLARQGYEQYF
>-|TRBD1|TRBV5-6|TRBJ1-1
TGTGCCAGCAGCGGGACAGGTTACACTGAAGCTTTCTTT
CASSGTGYTEAFF
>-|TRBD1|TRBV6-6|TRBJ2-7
TGTGCCAGCAGCGGACAGGGGGTCTACGAGCAGTACTTC
CASSGQGVYEQYF
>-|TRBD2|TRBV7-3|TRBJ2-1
TGTGCCAGCAGCTTTAGCGGGGGAGGGAGGGATGAGCAGTTCTTC
CASSFSGGGRDEQFF
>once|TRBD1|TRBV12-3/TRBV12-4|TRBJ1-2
TGTGCCAGCAGTCTTACAGGGGCATCGGGCTACACCTTC
CASSLTGASGYTF
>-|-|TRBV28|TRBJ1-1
TGTGCCAGCAGTTTTCCTAGGACACCTACGGACACTGAAGCTTTCTTT
CASSFPRTPTDTEAFF
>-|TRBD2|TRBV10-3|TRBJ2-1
TGTGCCATCAGCCGGGGTAGCGGGGGGGCACGTGGGAATGAGCAGTTCTTC
CAISRGSGGARGNEQFF
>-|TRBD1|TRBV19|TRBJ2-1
TGTGCCACCGCCCGGGACAGGGGGGGAGATGAGCAGTTCTTC
CATARDRGGDEQFF
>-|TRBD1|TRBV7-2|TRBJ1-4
TGTGCCAGCAGCCCGACAGGGGTCACTAATGAAAAACTGTTTTTT
CASSPTGVTNEKLFF
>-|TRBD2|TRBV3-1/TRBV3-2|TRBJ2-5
TGTGCCCGCAGCCGCAGACTAGCGGGGGGGGTAGGGGAGACCCAGTACTTC
CARSRRLAGGVGETQYF
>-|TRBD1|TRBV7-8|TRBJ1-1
TGTGCCAGCAGCTTAAAGGAGGGGGCGACTGAAGCTTTCTTT
CASSLKEGATEAFF
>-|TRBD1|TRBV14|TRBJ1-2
TGTGCCAGCAGAAAGGGACAGGACTATGGCTACACCTTC
CASRKGQDYGYTF
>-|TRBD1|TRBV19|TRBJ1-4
TGTGCCAGTAGTACGGGGACCGGGACAGGGTATGAAAAACTGTTTTTT
CASSTGTGTGYEKLFF
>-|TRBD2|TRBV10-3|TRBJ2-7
TGTGCCACCACTCGCGGGGGACTCTCATACGAGCAGTACTTC
CATTRGGLSYEQYF
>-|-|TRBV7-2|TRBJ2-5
TGTGCCAGCAGCTTTAGGACAGAAGAGACCCAGTACTTC
CASSFRTEETQYF
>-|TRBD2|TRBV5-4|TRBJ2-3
TGTGCCAGCAGCGGTAGACTAAGCGGGGGCGCAGATACGCAGTATTTT
CASSGRLSGGADTQYF
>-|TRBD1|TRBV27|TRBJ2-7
TGTGCCAGCCGAATGGCGGGACAGGGGGTCTACGAGCAGTACTTC
CASRMAGQGVYEQYF
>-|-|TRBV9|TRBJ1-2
TGTGCCAGCAGCGTAGGGCAGGGATCCTATGGCTACACCTTC
CASSVGQGSYGYTF
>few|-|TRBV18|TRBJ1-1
TGTGCCAGCTCACCTCAGGGGAGCATGAACACTGAAGCTTTCTTT
CASSPQGSMNTEAFF
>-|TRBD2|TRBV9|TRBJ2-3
TGTGCCAGCAGCGTAGAAGCGGGGGGGAAGGATACGCAGTATTTT
CASSVEAGGKDTQYF
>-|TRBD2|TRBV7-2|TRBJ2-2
TGTGCCAGCAGCCTTCTAGCGGGGGGGAACACCGGGGAGCTGTTTTTT
CASSLLAGGNTGELFF
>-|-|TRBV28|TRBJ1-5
TGTGCCAGCAGTTCACAGGTTCAGCCCCAGCATTTT
CASSSQVQPQHF
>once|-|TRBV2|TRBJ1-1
TGTGCCAGCAGAAGGACTTGGGCGAGCACTGAAGCTTTCTTT
CASRRTWASTEAFF
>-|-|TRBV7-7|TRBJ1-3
TGTGCTAGCAGCCCAGGGTTGGCAGGAAACACCATATATTTT
CASSPGLAGNTIYF
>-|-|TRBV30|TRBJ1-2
TGTGCCTGGAGTCCCCAAACGGGACTGAGTGGCTACACCTTC
CAWSPQTGLSGYTF
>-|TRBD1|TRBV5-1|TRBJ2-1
TGCGCCAGCAGCTTGGAAGGACAGGCGCTGGAGCAGTTCTTC
CASSLEGQALEQFF
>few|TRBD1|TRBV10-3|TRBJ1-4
TGTGCGAGTAAATCTGGGGGTTCAGGGGGCGCTTACGAAAAACTGTTTTTT
CASKSGGSGGAYEKLFF
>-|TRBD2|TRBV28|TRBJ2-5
TGTGCCAGCAGTCCGCCCGCGGCGGGGGGTACCCAGTACTTC
CASSPPAAGGTQYF
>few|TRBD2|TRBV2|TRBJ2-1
TGTGCCAGCAGTGTGAGCGGGGGGGCGGGAAATGAGCAGTTCTTC
CASSVSGGAGNEQFF
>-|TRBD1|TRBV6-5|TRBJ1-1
TGTGCCAGCAGAGTGGGGACAGGGGGCACTGAAGCTTTCTTT
CASRVGTGGTEAFF
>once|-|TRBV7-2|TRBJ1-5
TGTGCCAGCAGCTTATCCAGGGATCAGCCCCAGCATTTT
CASSLSRDQPQHF
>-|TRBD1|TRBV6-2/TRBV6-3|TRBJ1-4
TGTGCCAGCAGTTATCCACCGGGACAGGGTGATGAAAAACTGTTTTTT
CASSYPPGQGDEKLFF
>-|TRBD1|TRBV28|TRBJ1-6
TGTGCCAGCAGTCCTCGGACAGGGGGCCAGGATTCACCCCTCCACTTT
CASSPRTGGQDSPLHF
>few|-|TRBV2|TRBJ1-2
TGTGCCAGCCTGGCGACAGGCTTGGGTGGCTACACCTTC
CASLATGLGGYTF
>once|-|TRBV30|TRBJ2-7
TGTGCCTGGAGTAGCTCCGCGTGGGGCTTGGAGCAGTACTTC
CAWSSSAWGLEQYF
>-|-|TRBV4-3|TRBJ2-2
TGCGCCAGCAGCCAAGACCCAGGACAGAACACCGGGGAGCTGTTTTTT
CASSQDPGQNTGELFF
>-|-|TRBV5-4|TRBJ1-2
TGTGCCTATCGGGGGGGACCAACCTATGGCTACACCTTC
CAYRGGPTYGYTF
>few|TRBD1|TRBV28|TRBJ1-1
TGTGCCAGCACCACAGGACAGGGGTTCACTGAAGCTTTCTTT
CASTTGQGFTEAFF
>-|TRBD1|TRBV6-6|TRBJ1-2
TGTGCCAGCAGCCGAAGCGTGGGACAGGGGCCCGGCAGCTACACCTTC
CASSRSVGQGPGSYTF
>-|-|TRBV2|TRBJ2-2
TGTGCCAGCAGTTTCCTTCTTCCGGGACTTAACACCGGGGAGCTGTTTTTT
CASSFLLPGLNTGELFF
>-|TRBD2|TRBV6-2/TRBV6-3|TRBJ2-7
TGTGCCAGCAGTTACTCGTCGGGGGGTTCGTACGAGCAGTACTTC
CASSYSSGGSYEQYF
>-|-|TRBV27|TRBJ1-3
TGTGCCAGCAGTCTCCTGGGGGGGACTGGAAACACCATATATTTT
CASSLLGGTGNTIYF
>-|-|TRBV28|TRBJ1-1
TGTGCCAGCCGGGAGGGCTGGACTGCTTTCTTT
CASREGWTAFF
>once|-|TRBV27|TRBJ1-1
TGTGCCAGCAGTTTATCGACTATGAACACTGAAGCTTTCTTT
CASSLSTMNTEAFF
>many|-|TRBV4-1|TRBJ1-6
TGCGCCAGCAGCCCGACAGAGAATTCACCCCTCCACTTT
CASSPTENSPLHF
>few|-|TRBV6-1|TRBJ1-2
TGTGCCAGCAGTGAGCGGCCACTTTATGGCTACACCTTC
CASSERPLYGYTF
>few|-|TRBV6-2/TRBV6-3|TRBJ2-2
TGTGCCAGCAGTTCAGGCAGGAACACCGGGGAGCTGTTTTTT
CASSSGRNTGELFF
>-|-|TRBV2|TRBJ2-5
TGTGCCAGCAGCTACTCAACCGACAGGTTGGACTTGGAGACCCAGTACTTC
CASSYSTDRLDLETQYF